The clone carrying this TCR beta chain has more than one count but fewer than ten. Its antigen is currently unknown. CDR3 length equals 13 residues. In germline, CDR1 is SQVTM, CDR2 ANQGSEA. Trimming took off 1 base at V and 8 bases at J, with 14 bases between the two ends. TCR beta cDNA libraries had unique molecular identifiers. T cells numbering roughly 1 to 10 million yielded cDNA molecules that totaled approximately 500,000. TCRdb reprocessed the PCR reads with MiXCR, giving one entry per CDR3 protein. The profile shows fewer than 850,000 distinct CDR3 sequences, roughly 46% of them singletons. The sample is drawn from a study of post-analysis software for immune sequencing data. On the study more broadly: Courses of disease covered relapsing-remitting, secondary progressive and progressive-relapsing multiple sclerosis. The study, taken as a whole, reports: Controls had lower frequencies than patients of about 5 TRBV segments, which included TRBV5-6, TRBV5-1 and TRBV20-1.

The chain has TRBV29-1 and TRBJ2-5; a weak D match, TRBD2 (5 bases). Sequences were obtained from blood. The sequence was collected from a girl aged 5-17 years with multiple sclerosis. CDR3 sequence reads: CSVEGRPSGTQYF. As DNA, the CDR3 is TGCAGCGTTGAAGGGCGGCCGAGCGGTACCCAGTACTTC. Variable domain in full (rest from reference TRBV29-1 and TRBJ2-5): SAVISQKPSRDICQRGTSLTIQCQVDSQVTMMFWYRQQPGQSLTLIATANQGSEATYESGFVIDKFPISRPNLTFSTLTVSNMSPEDSSIYLCSVEGRPSGTQYFGPGTRLLVL.